This T cell receptor (beta chain) is from a study of T cell changes during pregnancy in multiple sclerosis (dated by TCRdb to the late 2010s). Context from the whole study: The study looked at changes in the T cell repertoire across pregnancy in women with multiple sclerosis.

Concerning this clone itself: The antigen this receptor binds is unknown. No much larger clone is present one base from it, and per-base qualities are unavailable.

CDR1 and CDR2, looked up from the germline V gene (reference sequence), are SEHNR and FQNEAQ. V loses 5 bases at its end and J loses 6 bases; junction bases beyond the gene matches: 13. Its CDR3 holds 16 amino acids, cysteine through phenylalanine. The retained sequence is limited to the CDR3, 48 bases, with the frame set at the first base. Preparation of the library involved the immunoSEQ multiplex PCR assay. TCRdb's version of the immuneACCESS table is confined to in-frame rearrangements and falls short of the full clone set. An unresolved V gene accounts for under half of the shortfall where checked; the remainder is of unknown origin. In all, the sample holds around 63,000 clones, and about 92% of those were seen once. Over 1.1% of the sample rests with the top ten.

The rearranged segments are TRBV7-9 and TRBJ1-2; 9 middle bases align to TRBD1. The source material was peripheral blood, sampled after pregnancy. The TCR was taken from a female donor with multiple sclerosis, enrolled in a pregnancy study. The encoded CDR3 is CASSLYTGQGGNGYTF. Here is the DNA: TGTGCCAGCAGCCTGTACACGGGACAGGGAGGTAATGGCTACACCTTC.